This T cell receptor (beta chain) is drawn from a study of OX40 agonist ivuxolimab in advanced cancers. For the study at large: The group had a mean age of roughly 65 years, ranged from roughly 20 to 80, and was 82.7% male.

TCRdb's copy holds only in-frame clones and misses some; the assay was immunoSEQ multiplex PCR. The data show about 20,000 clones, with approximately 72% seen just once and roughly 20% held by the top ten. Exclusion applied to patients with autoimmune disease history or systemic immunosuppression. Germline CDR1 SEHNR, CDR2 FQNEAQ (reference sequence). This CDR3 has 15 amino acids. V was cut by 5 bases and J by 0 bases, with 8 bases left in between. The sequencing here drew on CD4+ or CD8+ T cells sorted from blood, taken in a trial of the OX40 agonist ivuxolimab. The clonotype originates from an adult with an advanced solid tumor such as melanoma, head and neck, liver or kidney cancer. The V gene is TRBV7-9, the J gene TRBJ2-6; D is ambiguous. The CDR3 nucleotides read TGTGCCAGCAGCCCCCAAACCTCTGGGGCCAACGTCCTGACTTTC. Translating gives CASSPQTSGANVLTF.